Presented here are 23 T cell receptor beta chains from one specimen sequenced in a study of blood T cell repertoires in COVID-19. Using immunoSEQ multiplex PCR, the repertoire was profiled, and TCRdb retains in-frame clones only, with some absent. The repertoire consists of tens of thousands of clones, with around 82% occurring once and the leading ten covering approximately 1.3%. Sequencing was done on a sample of peripheral blood. The receptor source for this set is a woman of 80 years or more with acute or convalescent COVID-19.

CDR3 in DNA: TGTGCCAGTAGTATGGACAGGGAGGAAACAAAACTGTTTTTT. It codes for CASSMDREETKLFF. This chain uses TRBV19 with TRBJ1-4; 8 positions match TRBD1. The CDR3 consists of 14 residues. Germline values: CDR1 LNHDA, CDR2 SQIVND (reference sequence). Trimming removed 3 bases from V and 10 bases from J; junction bases left unmatched: 7.

The chain has TRBV7-9 and TRBJ2-1; tentative D call: TRBD2 (5 bases). Germline assignment: CDR1 SEHNR and CDR2 FQNEAQ (reference sequence). The CDR3 sequence is 12 residues long. V shed 4 bases and J shed 9 bases, with 10 bases lying between them. The CDR3 is CASSYEEGEQFF. As DNA, the CDR3 is TGTGCCAGCAGCTATGAAGAGGGTGAGCAGTTCTTC.

V gene TRBV27 combines with J gene TRBJ2-1; tentative D call: TRBD2 (6 bases). The germline CDR1 and CDR2 sequences are MNHEY and SMNVEV (reference sequence). The CDR3 is 12 residues long. Trimming took 8 bases from V and 5 from J, leaving 10 bases between them. The CDR3 coding sequence is TGTGCCAGCTTAGCGGACAACAATGAGCAGTTCTTC. This encodes CASLADNNEQFF.

This clone came up a few times. DNA of the CDR3: TGTGCCAGCAGTTACTCGAGCGCATTCCCCCTCCACTTT. It translates to CASSYSSAFPLHF. The genes are TRBV6-5 and TRBJ1-6; no reliable D call. V dropped 0 bases and J dropped 13 bases, with 10 bases sitting between them. The germline gives CDR1 MNHEY, CDR2 SVGAGI. The CDR3 runs 13 residues.

The chain has TRBV18 and TRBJ2-7; 7 bases map to TRBD2. The CDR3 has 13 residues. V dropped 2 bases and J dropped 5; count of bases not matched to a gene: 3. Germline values: CDR1 KGHSH, CDR2 LQKENI. The CDR3 coding sequence is TGTGCCAGCTCACCAGCGGGAGCGGACGAGCAGTACTTC. Its translation is CASSPAGADEQYF.

This clone was seen at least ten times. J is TRBJ1-3 and V is TRBV2, with D tentatively TRBD1 (6 bases). This CDR3 spans 14 amino acids. V was shortened by 7 bases and J by 4 bases, with 14 bases between the two germline ends. CDR1 SNHLY and CDR2 FYNNEI come from the germline V gene. As DNA, the CDR3 is TGTGCCAGCAAAGAACAGGGTCCCGGAAACACCATATATTTT. Its translation: CASKEQGPGNTIYF.

The chain is built from TRBV9 and TRBJ2-3, with D uncertain. CDR1 is SGDLS, CDR2 YYNGEE, per germline. The CDR3 loop spans 16 amino acids. Trimming pared 0 bases from V and 3 bases from J, leaving 14 bases between. For the CDR3, the DNA is TGTGCCAGCAGCGTAGCTACCGGCGGTTTGACAGATACGCAGTATTTT. It specifies CASSVATGGLTDTQYF.

The gene calls are TRBV7-3 and TRBJ2-7, with 10 bases matching TRBD1. The CDR3 contains 14 residues. From germline, CDR1 is SGHTA and CDR2 FQGTGA. The V segment lost 3 bases and the J segment 5 bases; nucleotides outside the gene matches: 4. For the CDR3, the DNA is TGTGCCAGCAGCTTGGGGACAGGGGCCCACGAGCAGTACTTC. It specifies CASSLGTGAHEQYF.

The chain has TRBV7-9 and TRBJ2-7; no reliable D call. V was clipped by 5 bases and J by 2 bases, with 7 bases between them. CDR3 length: 12 residues. CDR1 and CDR2 (germline): SEHNR, FQNEAQ (reference sequence). CDR3 nucleotide sequence: TGTGCCAGCAGCCACAACCCCTACGAGCAGTACTTC. It encodes CASSHNPYEQYF.

V usage is TRBV27 and J usage is TRBJ1-1, with 8 bases that match TRBD1. CDR3 length: 15 residues. V trimming: 5 bases; J trimming: 1 base; junction bases outside the gene matches: 6. Germline CDR1 and CDR2: MNHEY and SMNVEV (reference sequence). CDR3 nucleotides: TGTGCCAGCAGTGCACTTGGACAGGGGAACACTGAAGCTTTCTTT. Amino acid sequence: CASSALGQGNTEAFF.

The chain combines TRBV25-1 with TRBJ2-7; 10 bases align to TRBD1. V was pared by 2 bases and J by 5 bases, with 6 bases of the junction left unmatched. The CDR3 sequence is 15 residues long. Germline-derived CDR1 and CDR2 are MGHDK and SYGVNS. Here the CDR3 reads CASSEKWTGGDEQYF. The CDR3 nucleotides read TGTGCCAGCAGTGAAAAATGGACAGGGGGTGACGAGCAGTACTTC.

This chain joins TRBV5-1 and TRBJ2-3; 12 bases agree with TRBD1. CDR3 length equals 17 residues. The V gene's germline CDR1 is SGHRS and CDR2 YFSETQ. The ends lost 5 bases at V and 2 bases at J; junction bases unmatched: 9. CDR3 DNA: TGCGCCAGCAGTTGGAGTGGGACAGGGGGCCTCACAGATACGCAGTATTTT. It codes for CASSWSGTGGLTDTQYF.

The V and J genes are TRBV24-1 and TRBJ2-1; 10 bases map to TRBD2. The V and J ends lost 6 bases and 9 bases, in that order; junction bases with no gene match: 7. This CDR3 has 14 amino acids. CDR1 is KGHDR, CDR2 SFDVKD, per germline. Here the CDR3 DNA reads TGTGCCACCAGTAAAAGCGGGGGGGCAGGTGAGCAGTTCTTC. It is translated as CATSKSGGAGEQFF.

CDR3 loop: CATGLAGKGGDTQYF. CDR3 DNA sequence: TGTGCCACCGGACTAGCGGGGAAAGGTGGAGATACGCAGTATTTT. V is TRBV24-1 and J is TRBJ2-3, with 12 bases identical to TRBD2. The J segment lost 5 bases and the V segment lost 9 bases, leaving 8 bases of the junction unmatched. The germline CDR1 and CDR2 sequences are KGHDR and SFDVKD. The CDR3 consists of 15 residues.

The chain combines TRBV7-2 with TRBJ1-6; a weak D match, TRBD1 (6 bases). This CDR3 spans 14 amino acids. The V end lost 6 bases, the J end lost 5 bases, and 11 bases lay between the germline ends. Germline-derived CDR1 and CDR2 are SGHTA and FQGNSA. CDR3 DNA: TGTGCCAGCAGTCTTAGGACAGATAATTCACCCCTCCACTTT. Its translation: CASSLRTDNSPLHF.

The chain couples TRBV19 to TRBJ2-5; 8 nucleotides match TRBD1. There are 13 residues in the CDR3. Trimming cost V 6 bases and J 5 bases; bases outside gene matches: 5. Germline CDR1 LNHDA, CDR2 SQIVND (reference sequence). The CDR3 sequence is CASSGQGRETQYF. CDR3 DNA sequence: TGTGCCAGTAGCGGACAGGGACGGGAGACCCAGTACTTC.

The genes are TRBV9 and TRBJ1-6; D gene unclear. This CDR3 is 17 amino acids long. Germline V gives CDR1 SGDLS, CDR2 YYNGEE. The V end lost 2 bases, the J end lost 3 bases, and 15 bases lay between the germline ends. CDR3 in amino acids: CASSVSRERGYNSPLHF. In DNA, the CDR3 is TGTGCCAGCAGCGTGAGCCGGGAACGAGGCTATAATTCACCCCTCCACTTT. The full variable domain, completed using reference TRBV9 and TRBJ1-6, is DSGVTQTPKHLITATGQRVTLRCSPRSGDLSVYWYQQSLDQGLQFLIQYYNGEERAKGNILERFSAQQFPDLHSELNLSSLELGDSALYFCASSVSRERGYNSPLHFGNGTRLTVT.

This sequence joins TRBV13 and TRBJ1-1; maybe TRBD1 (5 bases). The CDR3 extends over 14 amino acids. CDR1 is PRHDT, CDR2 FYEKMQ, per germline (reference sequence). V gave up 2 bases and J gave up 3 bases, with 10 bases separating them. The CDR3 DNA reads TGTGCCAGCAGCTTATCAGGGAAGGACACTGAAGCTTTCTTT. Translating gives CASSLSGKDTEAFF.

The chain joins TRBV5-4 to TRBJ1-4; perhaps TRBD1 as D (5 bases). Between the trimmed V and J ends, which lost 3 bases and 5 bases, there was a span of 14 bases. The CDR3 is 15 amino acids. Looked up from germline, CDR1 is SGHNT and CDR2 is YYREEE (reference sequence). The CDR3 loop is CASSSHAGLNEKLFF. The CDR3 DNA sequence: TGTGCCAGCAGCTCCCACGCAGGGCTGAATGAAAAACTGTTTTTT.

This rearrangement joins TRBV16 to TRBJ2-4, with TRBD1 identical over 9 bases. From germline, CDR1 is KGHSY and CDR2 FQNENV. The ends lost 2 bases at V and 8 bases at J; junction bases unmatched: 7. This CDR3 spans 15 amino acids. The CDR3, as DNA: TGTGCCAGCAGCCAAGAGAAAACAGGGGGCGACATTCAGTACTTC. As protein: CASSQEKTGGDIQYF.

The chain combines TRBV21-1 with TRBJ2-1; whether TRBD2, the table's D call, matches the DNA was not checked. TRBV21-1 is marked as a pseudogene. The CDR3 is 15 amino acids. For the CDR3, the DNA is TGTGCCAGCAGCTCTACCGGGACTAGCGGGAATGAGCAGTTCTTC. It yields the protein CASSSTGTSGNEQFF.

This clone showed up just a few times. J is TRBJ1-2 and V is TRBV5-4, with D possibly matching TRBD1 (5 bases). CDR1 is SGHNT, CDR2 YYREEE, per germline (reference sequence). V gave up 4 bases and J gave up 4 bases, with 11 bases separating them. This CDR3 spans 13 amino acids. The CDR3 nucleotides are TGTGCCAGCAGCCTCGACAGTTTCTATGGCTACACCTTC. Translating gives CASSLDSFYGYTF.

CDR3 nucleotide sequence: TGTGCCAGCAGCCACCGAACAGGGGTGAGCACAGATACGCAGTATTTT. This translates into CASSHRTGVSTDTQYF. The J gene is TRBJ2-3, the V gene TRBV14, with 7 bases aligning to TRBD1. This CDR3 contains 16 residues. Germline values: CDR1 SGHDN, CDR2 FVKESK. V trimming: 3 bases; J trimming: 0 bases; junction bases outside the gene matches: 6.